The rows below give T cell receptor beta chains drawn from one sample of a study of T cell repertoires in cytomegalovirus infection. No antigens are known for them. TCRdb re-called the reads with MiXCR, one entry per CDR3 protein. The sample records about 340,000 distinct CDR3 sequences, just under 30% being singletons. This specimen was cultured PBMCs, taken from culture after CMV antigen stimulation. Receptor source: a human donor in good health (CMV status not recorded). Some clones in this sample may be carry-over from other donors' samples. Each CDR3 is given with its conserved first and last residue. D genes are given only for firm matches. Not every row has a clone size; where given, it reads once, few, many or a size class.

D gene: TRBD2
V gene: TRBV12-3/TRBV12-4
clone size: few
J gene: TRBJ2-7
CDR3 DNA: TGTGCCAGCAGTTCACATCTAAACACGGGAGGGAGGATCTCCTACGAGCAGTACTTC
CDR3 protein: CASSSHLNTGGRISYEQYF

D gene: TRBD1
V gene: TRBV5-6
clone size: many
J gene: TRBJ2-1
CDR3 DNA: TGTGCCAGCAGTCGACGCCTGCCGGGACAGGGGGCAGGGGAGCAGTTCTTC
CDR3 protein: CASSRRLPGQGAGEQFF

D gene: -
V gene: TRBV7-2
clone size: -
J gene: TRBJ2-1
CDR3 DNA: TGTGCCAGCAGCTTAGTTGGACGGGTGTGGCGGGGGCGAGCAAACAATGAGCAGTTCTTC
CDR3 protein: CASSLVGRVWRGRANNEQFF

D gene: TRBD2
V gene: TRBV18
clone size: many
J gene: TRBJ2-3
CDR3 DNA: TGTGCCAGCTCACCTAGGACTAGCGGGGGAAGCACAGATACGCAGTATTTT
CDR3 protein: CASSPRTSGGSTDTQYF

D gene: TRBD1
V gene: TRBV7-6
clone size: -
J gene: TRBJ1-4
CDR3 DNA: TGTGCCAGCAGCCACATAGGGGACAGGGAGGAAAAACTGTTTTTT
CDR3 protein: CASSHIGDREEKLFF

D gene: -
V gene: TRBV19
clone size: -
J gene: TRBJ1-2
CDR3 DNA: TGTGCCAGTAGTAAAGAGATCCAAGGCTATGGCTACACCTTC
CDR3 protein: CASSKEIQGYGYTF

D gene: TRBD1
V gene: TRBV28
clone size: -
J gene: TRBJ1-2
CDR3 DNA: TGTGCCAGCTCTTTTACAGGGGAAGGTGGCTACACCTTC
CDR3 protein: CASSFTGEGGYTF

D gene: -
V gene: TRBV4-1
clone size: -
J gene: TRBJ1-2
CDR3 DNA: TGCGCCAGCAGCCAAGAAGGGCCCTATGGCTACACCTTC
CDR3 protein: CASSQEGPYGYTF

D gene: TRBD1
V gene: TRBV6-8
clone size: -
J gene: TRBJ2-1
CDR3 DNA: TGTGCCAGCAGTTATGGCAGGGGGCGAGGGCAGTTCTTC
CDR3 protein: CASSYGRGRGQFF

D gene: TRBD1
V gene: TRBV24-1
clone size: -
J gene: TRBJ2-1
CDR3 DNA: TGTGCCACCAGTGATACCAGACAGGGGGTCGATGAGCAGTTCTTC
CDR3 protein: CATSDTRQGVDEQFF

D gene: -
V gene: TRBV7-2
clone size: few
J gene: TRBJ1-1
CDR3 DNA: TGTGCCAGCAGCTTAGAGGCCAGGGGAAACACTGAAGCTTTCTTT
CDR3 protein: CASSLEARGNTEAFF

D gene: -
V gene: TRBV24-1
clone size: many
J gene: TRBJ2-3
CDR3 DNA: TGTGCCACCAGTGATCCCCGGACAGCTAGCACAGATACGCAGTATTTT
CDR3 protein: CATSDPRTASTDTQYF

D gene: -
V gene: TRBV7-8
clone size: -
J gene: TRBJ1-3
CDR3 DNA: TGTGCCAGCAGTTTTGCCTCCCAAACAGGGCTAGGAAACACCATATATTTT
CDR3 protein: CASSFASQTGLGNTIYF

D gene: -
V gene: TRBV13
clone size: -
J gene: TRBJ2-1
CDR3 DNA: TGTGCCAGCAGCCCCCGGAGGAAGGCCATCAACAATGAGCAGTTCTTC
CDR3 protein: CASSPRRKAINNEQFF

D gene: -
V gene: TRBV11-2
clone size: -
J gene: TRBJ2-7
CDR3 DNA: TGTGCCAGCAGCACACAGGCCCGCTACGAGCAGTACTTC
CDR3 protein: CASSTQARYEQYF

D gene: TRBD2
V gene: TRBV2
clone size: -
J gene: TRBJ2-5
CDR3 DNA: TGTGCCAGCAGTGAAGTTGCTAGCGGGAGCCAAGAGACCCAGTACTTC
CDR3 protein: CASSEVASGSQETQYF

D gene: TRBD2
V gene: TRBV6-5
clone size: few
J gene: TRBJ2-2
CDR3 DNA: TGTGCCAGCAGTTCCCCGGGGGGGACCGGGGAGCTGTTTTTT
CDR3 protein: CASSSPGGTGELFF

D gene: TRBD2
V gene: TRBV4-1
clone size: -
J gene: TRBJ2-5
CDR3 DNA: TGCGCCAGCAGCCAAGATCCCACTTGGACTAGCGGGACCTTGAAGACCCAGTACTTC
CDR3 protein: CASSQDPTWTSGTLKTQYF

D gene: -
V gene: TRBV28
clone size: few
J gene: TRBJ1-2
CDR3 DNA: TGTGCCAGCAGGACCCTCTCCGGCTATGGCTACACCTTC
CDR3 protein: CASRTLSGYGYTF

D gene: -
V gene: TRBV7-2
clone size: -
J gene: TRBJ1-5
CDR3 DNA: TGTGCCAGCAGCTGGGGACGGTCGGGTCAGCCCCAGCATTTT
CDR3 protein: CASSWGRSGQPQHF

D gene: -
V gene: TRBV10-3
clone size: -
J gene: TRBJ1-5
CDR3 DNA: TGTGCCATCAGTGAGTCAGGGGCCGGCTGGCCCCAGCATTTT
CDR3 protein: CAISESGAGWPQHF

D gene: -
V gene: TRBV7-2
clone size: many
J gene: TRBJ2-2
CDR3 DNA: TGTGCCAGCAGCTTAGCTCGACAGCCCGGGGAGCTGTTTTTT
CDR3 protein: CASSLARQPGELFF

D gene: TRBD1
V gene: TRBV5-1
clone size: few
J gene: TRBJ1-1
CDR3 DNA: TGCGCCAGCAGCCCTGGGACAGCTTACGAAGCTTTCTTT
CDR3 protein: CASSPGTAYEAFF

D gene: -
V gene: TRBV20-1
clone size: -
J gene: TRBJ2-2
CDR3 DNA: TGCAGTGCTAGAGTACAGGGTGGGACCGGGGAGCTGTTTTTT
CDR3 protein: CSARVQGGTGELFF

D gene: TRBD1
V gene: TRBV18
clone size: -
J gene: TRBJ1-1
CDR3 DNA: TGTGCCAGCTCACAGACCTCTGACAGGGGGTTGGACACTGAAGCTTTCTTT
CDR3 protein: CASSQTSDRGLDTEAFF

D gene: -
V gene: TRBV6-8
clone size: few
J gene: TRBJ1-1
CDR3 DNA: TGTGCCAGCAGCCTGACGGGGTACTCTGAAGCTTTCTTT
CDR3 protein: CASSLTGYSEAFF

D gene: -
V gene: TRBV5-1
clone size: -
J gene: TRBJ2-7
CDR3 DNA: TGCGCCAGCAGCTTGGAGGGACGGAGGGACGAGCAGTACTTC
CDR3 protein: CASSLEGRRDEQYF

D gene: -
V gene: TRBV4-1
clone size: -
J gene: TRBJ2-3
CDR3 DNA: TGTGCCAGCAGCCAGAGGGGCGGCGCGGGCCTCACAGATACGCAGTATTTT
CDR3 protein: CASSQRGGAGLTDTQYF

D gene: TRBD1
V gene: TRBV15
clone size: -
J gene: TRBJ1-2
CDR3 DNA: TGTGCCACCAGCAGAGAGGGACAGGGCCCTAAAAATGGCTACACCTTC
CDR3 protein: CATSREGQGPKNGYTF

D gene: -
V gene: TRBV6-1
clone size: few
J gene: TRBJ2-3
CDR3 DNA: TGTGCCAGCAGTGAATCCACATCGGGCGACAGGTTCGCAGATACGCAGTATTTT
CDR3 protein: CASSESTSGDRFADTQYF

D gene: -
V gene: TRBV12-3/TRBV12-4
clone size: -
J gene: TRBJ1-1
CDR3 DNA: TGTGCCAGCAGTTTTTCAGGGAGGGCCACTGAAGCTTTCTTT
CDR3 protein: CASSFSGRATEAFF

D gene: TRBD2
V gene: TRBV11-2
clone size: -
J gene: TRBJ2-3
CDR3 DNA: TGTGCCAGCAGCTTAGTAACTAGCGGGAGGGTTTCAGATACGCAGTATTTT
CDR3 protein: CASSLVTSGRVSDTQYF

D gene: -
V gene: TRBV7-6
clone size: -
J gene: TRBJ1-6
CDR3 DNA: TGTGCCAGCAGCGCACGACAACAGAATTCACCCCTCCACTTT
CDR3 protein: CASSARQQNSPLHF

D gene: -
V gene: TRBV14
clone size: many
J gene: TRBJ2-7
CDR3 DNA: TGTGCCAGCAGCGGCCAGGGATCCGAGCAGTACTTC
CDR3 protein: CASSGQGSEQYF

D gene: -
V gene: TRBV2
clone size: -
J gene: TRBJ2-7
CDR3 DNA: TGTGCCAGCAGTGAGCGTCCGGTAACCTACGAGCAGTACTTC
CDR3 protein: CASSERPVTYEQYF